This TCR beta chain was identified during a study of CD8+CD57+ T cells in acquired aplastic anemia. Across the study: Mean read depth for CD4+ cells from healthy donors was some 11 million.

In the case of this clonotype: Its antigen remains unknown.

It was genomic DNA that served as the template for profiling TCR beta VDJ and CDR3. TCRdb redid the calling of the reads with MiXCR, one entry per CDR3 protein. The data show hundreds of thousands of distinct CDR3 sequences, with about two thirds seen just once and more than 3.5% held by the top ten. Findings and limits, study-wide: Patients and controls had CD8+ Simpson's diversity values that were not significantly distinct.

Trimming shortened V by 0 bases and J by 5 bases, and 11 bases separated the two germline ends. Germline CDR1 is SGHTA and CDR2 is FQGNSA. The CDR3 is made up of 15 amino acids. Sequencing was performed on sorted CD4+, CD8+, or CD8+CD57+ T cells (not recorded which) from PBMCs. J is TRBJ1-5 and V is TRBV7-2, with D tentatively TRBD1 (5 bases). The sequence was collected from a human donor in good health, serving as a control. CDR3 residues: CASSLASGGDQPQHF. The CDR3 nucleotides read TGTGCCAGCAGCTTAGCAAGCGGGGGGGATCAGCCCCAGCATTTT.